In its sample, the clone carrying this T cell receptor (beta chain) was seen a few times. No antigen is known for it. The CDR3 runs 15 residues. CDR1 is LNHDA, CDR2 SQIVND, per germline (reference sequence). V shed 3 bases and J shed 5 bases, with 14 bases lying between them. Isolation recovered at least 6.5 million PBMCs from every sample. This record comes from a study of blood T cells in healthy people across ages. Regarding the study as a whole: Fewer expanded clones and more diversity marked long-lived versus aged donors. Researchers judged that diversity estimates from one million T cells fell short of true values.

Together with a sample-barcoded 5' primer, a J-beta primer mix was included in a second PCR lasting about 6 to 12 cycles. TCRdb redid the calling of the 5' RACE reads with MiXCR, one entry per CDR3 protein. Counted here are a few hundred thousand distinct CDR3 sequences, about 29% occurring once; the ten biggest clones make up approximately 3.5%. These same records also appear under a second study, on T cells of mothers and their children. From that paper: Healthy Caucasian mothers, three in number, and their six children were the donors.

Material: blood. This receptor was taken from a boy aged 2-15 years in good health. V gene TRBV19 combines with J gene TRBJ1-5, with D perhaps TRBD1 (6 bases). In nucleotides, the CDR3 is TGTGCCAGTAGTATTTCTCACAGGGACCATCAGCCCCAGCATTTT. As protein: CASSISHRDHQPQHF.